This T cell receptor beta chain was obtained from a study of molecular identifiers for immune sequencing clone quantification. As for the study in general: Five aliquots were made in replicates from the RNA of 20,000 or 100,000 naive CD8 cells, and four were sequenced.

The germline V and J ends were trimmed by 5 bases and 5 bases, with 9 bases remaining between them. The CDR3 is 12 amino acids. CDR1 and CDR2 (germline): MNHEY, SVGAGI. Overall study findings and caveats: Clones above 20 RNA copies contained over 98% of effector molecules but under 1% of naive ones.

Previously described methods and listed TCR primers were employed for the bulk TCR libraries. Each CDR3 protein gets one entry after TCRdb re-called the PCR reads with MiXCR. The sample contains 35,000 to 45,000 distinct CDR3 sequences, approximately 19% of which appear only once. In the case of this clonotype: What it binds is unknown.

A CD8+CD4-CCR7+CD45RA+ gate was used to sort naive CD8 T cells. Sequencing used naive CD8+ T cells from blood, with Jurkat cell RNA spiked in. Subset: FACS-sorted CD8+CD4-CCR7+CD45RA+ naive T cells. The chain combines TRBV6-5 with TRBJ2-5; no clear D gene. The sequence came from a human donor in good health. Some libraries in this study had Jurkat cell RNA spiked in. The CDR3 reads CASSHPGETQYF. The CDR3 DNA reads as TGTGCCAGCAGTCACCCCGGGGAGACCCAGTACTTC.